The present T cell receptor (beta chain) was sequenced within a study of T cells after yellow fever vaccination. Points from the study as a whole: Re-detected after boosting: most primary clones, about 96% of CD4 and 80% to 90% of CD8. When the response was secondary, it was weaker but reached its peak faster, day 5 versus 15. Few clonotypes appeared in both CD4 and CD8 compartments.

Germline CDR1 is SQVTM and CDR2 is ANQGSEA. The CDR3 is made up of 13 amino acids. The V and J ends lost 4 bases and 4 bases respectively, with 11 bases between them. By 5'RACE template switching, TCR cDNA was produced, with a universal primer site and UMIs added in the process. TCRdb reanalysed the 5' RACE reads using MiXCR and keeps one entry per CDR3 protein. The table includes hundreds of thousands of distinct CDR3 sequences, about 12% detected once. This clonotype came up a few times. Its antigen is unidentified. The sequence was collected from a man aged 25-45 years who received the YFV17D yellow fever vaccine. The V call is TRBV29-1, the J call TRBJ1-5; D uncertain. Material: PBMCs, obtained on the day of the yellow fever booster vaccination. CDR3 loop: CSVGADGNQPQHF. The CDR3 coding sequence is TGCAGCGTTGGCGCGGACGGTAATCAGCCCCAGCATTTT.